The rows below give T cell receptor beta chains drawn from one sample of a study of healthy donors' naive CD4 and CD8 T cells. TCRdb analysed the reads with MiXCR anew, one entry per CDR3 protein. The sample shows about 180,000 distinct CDR3 sequences, around 74% of them seen only once. The sample comprised naive CD4+ and CD8+ T cells sorted from blood, pooled from several donors. The receptors stem from a pool of human donors in good health; the sample pools cells from several healthy donors. Each CDR3 is given with its conserved first and last residue. The D gene is left open where the match is weak. Not every row has a clone size; where given, it reads once, few, many or a size class.

clone_size: -
v_call: TRBV30
d_call: TRBD2
j_call: TRBJ2-3
cdr3_nt: TGTGCCTGGAGCCTCGCGGGACTAGCGGCTTTCACAGATACGCAGTATTTT
cdr3_aa: CAWSLAGLAAFTDTQYF

clone_size: -
v_call: TRBV6-5
d_call: -
j_call: TRBJ1-2
cdr3_nt: TGTGCCAGCAGTGGTCCCCCGGGCAGTAACTATGGCTACACCTTC
cdr3_aa: CASSGPPGSNYGYTF

clone_size: -
v_call: TRBV29-1
d_call: -
j_call: TRBJ1-2
cdr3_nt: TGCAGCGTTGAAATTGGGCCATCCTATGGCTACACCTTC
cdr3_aa: CSVEIGPSYGYTF

clone_size: -
v_call: TRBV19
d_call: -
j_call: TRBJ1-2
cdr3_nt: TGTGCCAGTAGTCCCCACCCAGGGAATGGCTACACCTTC
cdr3_aa: CASSPHPGNGYTF

clone_size: few
v_call: TRBV30
d_call: -
j_call: TRBJ2-7
cdr3_nt: TGTGCCTGGAGTGCTGAACCCTACGAGCAGTACTTC
cdr3_aa: CAWSAEPYEQYF

clone_size: -
v_call: TRBV11-2
d_call: -
j_call: TRBJ1-5
cdr3_nt: TGTGCCAGCAGCTTAGAGCCAGGGCTTTTGCCCCAGCATTTT
cdr3_aa: CASSLEPGLLPQHF

clone_size: once
v_call: TRBV29-1
d_call: TRBD2
j_call: TRBJ2-1
cdr3_nt: TGCAGCGGCCTAAAGGCTAGCGGCTCAAACAATGAGCAGTTCTTC
cdr3_aa: CSGLKASGSNNEQFF

clone_size: -
v_call: TRBV4-3
d_call: -
j_call: TRBJ1-1
cdr3_nt: TGCGCCAGCAGCCAGTCTTCGGGGAACACTGAAGCTTTCTTT
cdr3_aa: CASSQSSGNTEAFF

clone_size: -
v_call: TRBV29-1
d_call: -
j_call: TRBJ1-2
cdr3_nt: TGCAGCGTTGAAGATCACGCGGAAGGCTACACCTTC
cdr3_aa: CSVEDHAEGYTF

clone_size: -
v_call: TRBV29-1
d_call: -
j_call: TRBJ2-1
cdr3_nt: TGCAGCGTTGAAGTGATCTACCGAAACAGTGAGCAGTTCTTC
cdr3_aa: CSVEVIYRNSEQFF

clone_size: once
v_call: TRBV29-1
d_call: -
j_call: TRBJ1-1
cdr3_nt: TGCAGCGTTGAAGACGTAAGGAACACTGAAGCTTTCTTT
cdr3_aa: CSVEDVRNTEAFF

clone_size: -
v_call: TRBV7-9
d_call: -
j_call: TRBJ2-7
cdr3_nt: TGTGCCAGCAGCCCATCCGGTTGGGGAGGAAGAGAGCAGTACTTC
cdr3_aa: CASSPSGWGGREQYF

clone_size: -
v_call: TRBV5-6
d_call: -
j_call: TRBJ2-7
cdr3_nt: TGTGCCAGCAGCTCTACAGCTCTCGGGCAGTACTTC
cdr3_aa: CASSSTALGQYF